The next 21 T cell receptor beta chains were all read from a single sample in a study of shared clonotypes between healthy human individuals. Measured with immunoSEQ multiplex PCR; TCRdb has only the in-frame clones, and not every one. The sample shows 950,000 to 1,200,000 clones, 60% to 80% of them seen only once. Sequencing was carried out using memory CD4+ T cells from PBMCs. Subset meaning: CD45RA-negative fraction. These receptors all stem from a man younger than 35 in good health. Some clones in this sample may be carry-over from other donors' samples.

Remarks on this clone: Different DNA sequences within this sample yield the same CDR3. The rearrangement joins TRBV5-6 to TRBJ2-2; D unresolved. The germline CDR1 and CDR2 sequences are SGHDT and YYEEEE. The CDR3 sequence is 14 residues long. The ends were cut back, 2 bases at V and 2 bases at J, with 7 bases in the middle. CDR3: CASSLFRNTGELFF. Written as DNA, the CDR3 is TGTGCCAGCAGCTTATTTCGTAACACCGGGGAGCTGTTTTTT. The full variable domain, completed using reference TRBV5-6 and TRBJ2-2, is DAGVTQSPTHLIKTRGQQVTLRCSPKSGHDTVSWYQQALGQGPQFIFQYYEEEERQRGNFPDRFSGHQFPNYSSELNVNALLLGDSALYLCASSLFRNTGELFFGEGSRLTVL.

This clone was seen a single time. This rearrangement joins TRBV28 to TRBJ2-5; 11 nucleotides agree with TRBD2. V trimming: 6 bases; J trimming: 2 bases; junction bases outside the gene matches: 2. The CDR3 length is 14 residues. The V gene's germline CDR1 is MDHEN and CDR2 SYDVKM. The CDR3 reads CASRLAGGQETQYF. CDR3 coding DNA: TGTGCCAGCAGGCTAGCGGGGGGTCAAGAGACCCAGTACTTC.

About this clone itself: The same CDR3 can be traced to other DNA sequences in this sample. J is TRBJ2-5 and V is TRBV5-1, with a weak D call TRBD2 (5 bases). V shed 1 base and J shed 4 bases, with 8 bases lying between them. The CDR3 contains 13 residues. Looked up from germline, CDR1 is SGHRS and CDR2 is YFSETQ. This chain's CDR3 is CASSLFGGETQYF. The CDR3 DNA sequence: TGCGCCAGCAGCTTGTTTGGAGGAGAGACCCAGTACTTC.

The J gene is TRBJ1-2, the V gene TRBV4-3; D gene unclear. V lost 0 bases and J lost 7, with 15 bases in between. From germline, CDR1 is LGHNA and CDR2 YSLEER. The CDR3 consists of 15 residues. CDR3: CASSQDTGDRSGYTF. The DNA of the CDR3 is TGCGCCAGCAGCCAAGATACCGGGGATAGGAGTGGCTACACCTTC.

The CDR3, as DNA: TGTGCCAGCAGCAATACGTCGGGGAGGGCCTCCTACGAGCAGTACTTC. Amino acids: CASSNTSGRASYEQYF. The chain is built from TRBV21-1 and TRBJ2-7; whether TRBD2, the table's D call, matches the DNA was not checked. TRBV21-1 has pseudogene status. The CDR3 loop spans 16 amino acids.

Only a few counts were recorded for this clone. The V gene is TRBV19, the J gene TRBJ1-3; TRBD1 aligns across 8 bases. The CDR3 is 15 residues long. V dropped 9 bases and J dropped 0; count of bases not matched to a gene: 7. Looked up from germline, CDR1 is LNHDA and CDR2 is SQIVND (reference sequence). CDR3 residues: CASGQGRSSGNTIYF. The CDR3 coding sequence is TGTGCCAGCGGACAGGGCCGGAGCTCTGGAAACACCATATATTTT.

This clone was recorded many times. Additional DNA sequences in this sample encode the identical CDR3. The chain combines TRBV9 with TRBJ2-6; D may be TRBD1 (8 bases). CDR1 is SGDLS and CDR2 is YYNGEE in the germline V gene. The V gene lost 2 bases and the J gene lost 0 bases, with 15 bases spanning the gap. This CDR3 region has 18 residues. CDR3 in amino acids: CASSVGQGLSSGANVLTF. In DNA, the CDR3 is TGTGCCAGCAGCGTCGGACAGGGACTAAGCTCTGGGGCCAACGTCCTGACTTTC.

V gene TRBV5-5 combines with J gene TRBJ1-1, with D unclear. V lost 4 bases, J lost 3 bases, and 10 bases lay in between. The length of the CDR3 is 13 residues. Germline V gene sequence: CDR1 SGHKS, CDR2 YYEKEE (reference sequence). As DNA, the CDR3 is TGTGCCAGCAGCCAGGCAGGCCACACTGAAGCTTTCTTT. Translated: CASSQAGHTEAFF.

The rearrangement uses TRBV18 and TRBJ2-1, with D perhaps TRBD2 (6 bases). Germline CDR1 and CDR2: KGHSH and LQKENI. V was cut by 1 base and J by 6 bases, with 10 bases left in between. The CDR3 is made up of 14 amino acids. This CDR3 reads CASSPLGGGNEQFF. The CDR3 DNA reads as TGTGCCAGCTCACCACTGGGGGGAGGCAATGAGCAGTTCTTC.

The chain couples TRBV4-2 to TRBJ2-5; 7 bases map to TRBD1. This CDR3 comprises 14 residues. Trimming at V came to 6 bases and at J to 2 bases, leaving 6 bases not matched to a gene. Germline-derived CDR1 and CDR2 are LGHNA and YNFKEQ. The CDR3 sequence is CASRRGGPQETQYF. CDR3 coding DNA: TGTGCCAGCAGACGAGGGGGCCCGCAAGAGACCCAGTACTTC.

The genes are TRBV10-3 and TRBJ1-1; 7 bases map to TRBD1. This CDR3 is 16 amino acids long. V lost 2 bases, J lost 0 bases, and 6 bases stayed unmatched. The germline V gene has CDR1 ENHRY and CDR2 SYGVKD. The CDR3 sequence: CAISERGTDMNTEAFF. CDR3 nucleotides: TGTGCCATCAGTGAGCGGGGGACAGACATGAACACTGAAGCTTTCTTT.

This clone was counted a single time. The V call is TRBV28, the J call TRBJ1-2; D not resolved. This CDR3 is built from 11 residues. The germline CDR1 and CDR2 sequences are MDHEN and SYDVKM. The ends were cut back, 8 bases at V and 3 bases at J, with 7 bases in the middle. As DNA, the CDR3 is TGTGCCAGCGGACGGGACTATGGCTACACCTTC. Translating gives CASGRDYGYTF.

This CDR3 is CASSPRTNTGELFF. CDR3 in DNA: TGTGCCAGCAGTCCCAGGACTAACACCGGGGAGCTGTTTTTT. The chain has TRBV25-1 and TRBJ2-2, with a possible D match to TRBD2 (5 bases). The CDR3 contains 14 residues. Germline V gene data show CDR1 as MGHDK and CDR2 as SYGVNS. Trimming took off 5 bases at V and 2 bases at J, with 9 bases between the two ends.

The chain links TRBV30 to TRBJ2-5; maybe TRBD1 (6 bases). V was cut by 4 bases and J by 5 bases, with 14 bases left in between. The CDR3 length is 13 residues. The germline gives CDR1 GTSNPN, CDR2 SVGIG (reference sequence). The CDR3 bases are TGTGCCTGGACCAAGGGGGAGTGGGAGACCCAGTACTTC. Protein: CAWTKGEWETQYF.

This chain uses TRBV5-1 with TRBJ1-4; the D is unclear. In germline, CDR1 is SGHRS, CDR2 YFSETQ. V lost 4 bases, J lost 7 bases, and 14 bases lay in between. This CDR3 region has 14 residues. CDR3 in amino acids: CASSPSGGREKLFF. CDR3 bases: TGCGCCAGCAGCCCCTCCGGAGGGCGTGAAAAACTGTTTTTT.

The chain links TRBV2 to TRBJ1-5; 8 bases map to TRBD1. The germline V gene has CDR1 SNHLY and CDR2 FYNNEI. The CDR3 spans 17 residues. The junction had 16 bases not matched to a gene; V was cut back by 6 bases and J by 6 bases. The CDR3 protein is CASSGTGGGFVGQPQHF. The CDR3 DNA is TGTGCCAGCAGCGGGACAGGAGGAGGTTTTGTCGGTCAGCCCCAGCATTTT.

This clone was seen once. CDR3 nucleotides: TGTGCCAGCAGTTGGGTAAGGGGCACCTACGAGCAGTACTTC. It encodes CASSWVRGTYEQYF. The chain uses TRBV6-5 and TRBJ2-7, with a tentative D call TRBD1 (5 bases). Germline CDR1 MNHEY, CDR2 SVGAGI. V was cut by 4 bases and J by 2 bases, with 12 bases left in between. The CDR3 covers 14 residues.

J is TRBJ1-1 and V is TRBV28, with D possibly being TRBD1 (6 bases). V was cut by 6 bases and J by 9 bases, with 23 bases left in between. This CDR3 has 15 residues. Germline values: CDR1 MDHEN, CDR2 SYDVKM. This CDR3 reads CASSPAGGLSTKAFF. CDR3 in DNA: TGTGCCAGCAGCCCAGCTGGGGGGCTAAGTACGAAAGCTTTCTTT.

In its sample, this clone was seen many times. The V and J genes are TRBV30 and TRBJ2-5, with D unclear. The CDR3 covers 14 residues. Trimming stripped 6 bases from V and 2 bases from J, with 16 bases between. Per the germline V gene, CDR1 is GTSNPN and CDR2 is SVGIG (reference sequence). The CDR3 spells CACWSPILQETQYF. CDR3 bases: TGTGCCTGTTGGTCCCCAATCCTTCAAGAGACCCAGTACTTC.

The chain joins TRBV19 to TRBJ2-7; no clear D gene. This CDR3 is 14 amino acids long. The V gene's germline CDR1 is LNHDA and CDR2 SQIVND (reference sequence). The germline V and J ends were trimmed by 8 bases and 5 bases, with 19 bases remaining between them. CDR3 nucleotides: TGTGCCAGTGGGCAGACGGCCCGGGTCAACGAGCAGTACTTC. Its translation: CASGQTARVNEQYF.

The gene calls are TRBV11-3 and TRBJ2-1, with 10 bases fitting TRBD2. After removal of 7 bases from V and 4 bases from J, the junction contained 10 bases not matched to a gene. The CDR3 covers 16 residues. CDR1 and CDR2 from the germline V gene are SGHNT and YENEEA. This CDR3 reads CASKARAGGIYNEQFF. CDR3 coding DNA: TGTGCCAGCAAGGCACGAGCGGGAGGGATTTACAATGAGCAGTTCTTC.